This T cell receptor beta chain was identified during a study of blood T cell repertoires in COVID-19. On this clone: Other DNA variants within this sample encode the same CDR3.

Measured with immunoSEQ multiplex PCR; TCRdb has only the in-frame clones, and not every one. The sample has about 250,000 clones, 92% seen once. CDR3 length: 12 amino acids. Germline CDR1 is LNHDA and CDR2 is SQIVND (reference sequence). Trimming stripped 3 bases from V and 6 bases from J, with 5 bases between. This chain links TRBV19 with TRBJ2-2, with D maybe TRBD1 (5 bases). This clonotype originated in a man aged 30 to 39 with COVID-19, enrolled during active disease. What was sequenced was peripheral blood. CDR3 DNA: TGTGCCAGTAGTATCAGGGCCGGGGAGCTGTTTTTT. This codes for CASSIRAGELFF. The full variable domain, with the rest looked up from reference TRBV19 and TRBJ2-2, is DGGITQSPKYLFRKEGQNVTLSCEQNLNHDAMYWYRQDPGQGLRLIYYSQIVNDFQKGDIAEGYSVSREKKESFPLTVTSAQKNPTAFYLCASSIRAGELFFGEGSRLTVL.